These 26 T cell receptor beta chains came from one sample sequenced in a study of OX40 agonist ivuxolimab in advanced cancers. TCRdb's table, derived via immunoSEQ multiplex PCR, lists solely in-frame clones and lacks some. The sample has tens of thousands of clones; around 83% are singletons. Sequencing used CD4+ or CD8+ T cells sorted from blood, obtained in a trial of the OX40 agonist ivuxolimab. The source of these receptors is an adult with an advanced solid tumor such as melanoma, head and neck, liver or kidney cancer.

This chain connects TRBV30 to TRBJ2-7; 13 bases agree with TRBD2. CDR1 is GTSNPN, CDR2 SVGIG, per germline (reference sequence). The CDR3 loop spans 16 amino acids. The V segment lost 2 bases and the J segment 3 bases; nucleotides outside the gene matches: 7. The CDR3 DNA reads TGTGCCTGGAGTAAAGGGGGACTAGCGGGGTTCTACGAGCAGTACTTC. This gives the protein CAWSKGGLAGFYEQYF.

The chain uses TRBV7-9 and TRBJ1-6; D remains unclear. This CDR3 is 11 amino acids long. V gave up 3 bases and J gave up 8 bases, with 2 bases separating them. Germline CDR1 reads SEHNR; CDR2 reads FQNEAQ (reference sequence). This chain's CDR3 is CASSLDSPLHF. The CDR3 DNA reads TGTGCCAGCAGCTTGGATTCACCCCTCCACTTT. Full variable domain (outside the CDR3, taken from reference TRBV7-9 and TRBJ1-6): DTGVSQNPRHKITKRGQNVTFRCDPISEHNRLYWYRQTLGQGPEFLTYFQNEAQLEKSRLLSDRFSAERPKGSFSTLEIQRTEQGDSAMYLCASSLDSPLHFGNGTRLTVT.

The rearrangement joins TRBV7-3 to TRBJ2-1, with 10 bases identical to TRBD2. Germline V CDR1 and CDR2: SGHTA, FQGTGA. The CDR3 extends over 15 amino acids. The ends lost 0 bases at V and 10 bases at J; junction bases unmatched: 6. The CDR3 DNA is TGTGCCAGCAGCTTAACGGCGCTAGCGGGAGTAGAGCAGTTCTTC. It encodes CASSLTALAGVEQFF.

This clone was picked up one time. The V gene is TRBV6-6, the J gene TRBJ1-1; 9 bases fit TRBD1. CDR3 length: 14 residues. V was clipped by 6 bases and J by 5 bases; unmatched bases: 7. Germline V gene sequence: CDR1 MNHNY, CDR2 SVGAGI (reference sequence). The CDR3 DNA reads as TGTGCCAGCAGGCTGGGACAGGGTAATACTGAAGCTTTCTTT. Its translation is CASRLGQGNTEAFF.

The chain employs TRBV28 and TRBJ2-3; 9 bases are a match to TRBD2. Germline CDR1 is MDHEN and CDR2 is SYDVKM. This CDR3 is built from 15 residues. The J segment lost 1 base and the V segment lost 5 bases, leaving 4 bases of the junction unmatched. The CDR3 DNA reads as TGTGCCAGCAGTACCTTAGCGGGGGGCACAGATACGCAGTATTTT. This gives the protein CASSTLAGGTDTQYF.

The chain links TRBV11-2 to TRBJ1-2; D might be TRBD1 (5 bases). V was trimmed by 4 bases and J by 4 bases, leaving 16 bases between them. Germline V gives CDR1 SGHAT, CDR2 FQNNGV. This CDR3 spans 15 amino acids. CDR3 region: CASSSSRGLGYGYTF. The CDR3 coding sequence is TGTGCCAGCAGCTCGAGCCGGGGGTTGGGCTATGGCTACACCTTC.

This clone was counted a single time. This chain's CDR3 is CASSFSGGADEQFF. DNA for the CDR3: TGTGCCAGCAGCTTTAGCGGGGGGGCCGATGAGCAGTTCTTC. J is TRBJ2-1 and V is TRBV7-2; 11 positions agree with TRBD2. Germline trimming cut 3 bases from V and 8 bases from J; bases unmatched to any gene: 3. The CDR3 runs to 14 residues. Germline values: CDR1 SGHTA, CDR2 FQGNSA. Complete variable domain (other parts from reference TRBV7-2 and TRBJ2-1): GAGVSQSPSNKVTEKGKDVELRCDPISGHTALYWYRQSLGQGLEFLIYFQGNSAPDKSGLPSDRFSAERTGGSVSTLTIQRTQQEDSAVYLCASSFSGGADEQFFGPGTRLTVL.

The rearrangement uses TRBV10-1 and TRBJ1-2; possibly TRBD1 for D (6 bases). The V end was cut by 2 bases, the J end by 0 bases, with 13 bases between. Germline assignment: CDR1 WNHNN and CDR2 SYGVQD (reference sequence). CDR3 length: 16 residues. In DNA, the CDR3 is TGCGCCAGCAGTGAGACAGGGATCGTCTCTAACTATGGCTACACCTTC. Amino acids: CASSETGIVSNYGYTF.

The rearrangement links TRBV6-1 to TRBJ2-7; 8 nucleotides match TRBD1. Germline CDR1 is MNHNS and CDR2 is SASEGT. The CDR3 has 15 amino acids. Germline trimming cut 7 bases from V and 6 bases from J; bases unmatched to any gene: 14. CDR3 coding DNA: TGTGCCAGCACCCAGAATAGCAGGGGGCTAGGCGAGCAGTACTTC. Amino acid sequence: CASTQNSRGLGEQYF.

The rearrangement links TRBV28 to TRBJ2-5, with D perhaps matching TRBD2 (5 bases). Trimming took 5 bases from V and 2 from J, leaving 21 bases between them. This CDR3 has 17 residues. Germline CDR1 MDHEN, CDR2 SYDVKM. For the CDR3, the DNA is TGTGCCAGCAGTCTTATCTCTTTTAACCGAGGGCAAGAGACCCAGTACTTC. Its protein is CASSLISFNRGQETQYF.

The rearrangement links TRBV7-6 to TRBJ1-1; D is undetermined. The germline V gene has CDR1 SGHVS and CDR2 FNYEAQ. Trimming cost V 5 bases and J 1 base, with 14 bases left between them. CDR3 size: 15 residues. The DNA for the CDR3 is TGTGCCAGCAGCGCCCTGCCGGGAGAGAACACTGAAGCTTTCTTT. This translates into CASSALPGENTEAFF.

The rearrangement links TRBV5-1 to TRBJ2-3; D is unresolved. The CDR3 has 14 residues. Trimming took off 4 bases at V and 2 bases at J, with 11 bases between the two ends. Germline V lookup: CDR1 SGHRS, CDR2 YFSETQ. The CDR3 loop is CASSPAATTDTQYF. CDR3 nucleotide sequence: TGCGCCAGCAGCCCCGCAGCTACCACAGATACGCAGTATTTT.

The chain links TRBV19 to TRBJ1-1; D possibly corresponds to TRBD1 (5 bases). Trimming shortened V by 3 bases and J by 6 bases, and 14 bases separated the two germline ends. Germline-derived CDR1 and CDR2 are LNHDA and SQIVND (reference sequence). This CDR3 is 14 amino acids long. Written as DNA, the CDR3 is TGTGCCAGTAGTATTACAGGTGGGGTTTCTGAAGCTTTCTTT. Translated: CASSITGGVSEAFF.

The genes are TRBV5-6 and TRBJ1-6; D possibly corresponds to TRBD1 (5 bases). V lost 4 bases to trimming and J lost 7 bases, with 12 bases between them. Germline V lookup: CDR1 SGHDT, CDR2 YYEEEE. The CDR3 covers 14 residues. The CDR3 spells CASSRGLVNSPLHF. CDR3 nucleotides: TGTGCCAGCAGCAGGGGACTGGTGAATTCACCCCTCCACTTT.

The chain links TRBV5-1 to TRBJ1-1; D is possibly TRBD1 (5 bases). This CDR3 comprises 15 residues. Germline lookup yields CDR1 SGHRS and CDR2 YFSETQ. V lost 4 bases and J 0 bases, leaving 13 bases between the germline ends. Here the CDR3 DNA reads TGCGCCAGCAGCCTAGGGACGTATATGAACACTGAAGCTTTCTTT. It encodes CASSLGTYMNTEAFF.

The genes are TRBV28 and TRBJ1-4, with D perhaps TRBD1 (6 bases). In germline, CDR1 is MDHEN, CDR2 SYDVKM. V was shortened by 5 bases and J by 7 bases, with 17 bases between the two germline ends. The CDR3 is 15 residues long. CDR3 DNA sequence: TGTGCCAGCAGTCCCGGGACCGGGGGGCGTGAAAAACTGTTTTTT. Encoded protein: CASSPGTGGREKLFF.

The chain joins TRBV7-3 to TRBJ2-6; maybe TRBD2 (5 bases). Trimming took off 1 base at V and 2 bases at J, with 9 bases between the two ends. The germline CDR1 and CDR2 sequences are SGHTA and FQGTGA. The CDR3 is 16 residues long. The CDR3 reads CASSLKRDAGANVLTF. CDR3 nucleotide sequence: TGTGCCAGCAGCTTAAAACGGGATGCTGGGGCCAACGTCCTGACTTTC.

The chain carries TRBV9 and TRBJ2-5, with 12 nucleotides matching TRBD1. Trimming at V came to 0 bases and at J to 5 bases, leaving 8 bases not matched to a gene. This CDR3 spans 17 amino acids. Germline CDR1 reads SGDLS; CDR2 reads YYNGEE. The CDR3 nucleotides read TGTGCCAGCAGCGTAGCTTCGGGGACAGGGGGCGGGGAGACCCAGTACTTC. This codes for CASSVASGTGGGETQYF.

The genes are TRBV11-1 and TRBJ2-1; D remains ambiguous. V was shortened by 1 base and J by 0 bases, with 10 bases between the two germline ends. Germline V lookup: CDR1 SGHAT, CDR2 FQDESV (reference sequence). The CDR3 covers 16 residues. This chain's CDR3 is CASSLELSSSYNEQFF. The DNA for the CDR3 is TGTGCCAGCAGCTTAGAGCTCAGTAGCTCCTACAATGAGCAGTTCTTC.

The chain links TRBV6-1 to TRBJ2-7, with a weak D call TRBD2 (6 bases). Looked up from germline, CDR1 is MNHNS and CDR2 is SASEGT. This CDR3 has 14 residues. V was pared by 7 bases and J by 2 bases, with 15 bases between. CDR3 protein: CASIEGGTTYEQYF. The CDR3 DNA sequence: TGTGCCAGCATCGAAGGCGGGACCACCTACGAGCAGTACTTC.

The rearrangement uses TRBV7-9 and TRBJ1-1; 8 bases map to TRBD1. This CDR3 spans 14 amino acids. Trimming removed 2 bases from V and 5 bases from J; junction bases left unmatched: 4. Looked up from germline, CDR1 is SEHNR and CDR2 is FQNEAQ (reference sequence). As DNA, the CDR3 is TGTGCCAGCAGCTTACAGGGGGCGCGTACTGAAGCTTTCTTT. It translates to CASSLQGARTEAFF.

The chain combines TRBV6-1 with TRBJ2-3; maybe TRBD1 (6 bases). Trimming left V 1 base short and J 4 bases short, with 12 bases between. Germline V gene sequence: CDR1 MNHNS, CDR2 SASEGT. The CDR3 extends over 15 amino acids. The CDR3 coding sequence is TGTGCCAGCAGTGAAGTTTGGGGGCTGCCAGATACGCAGTATTTT. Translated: CASSEVWGLPDTQYF.

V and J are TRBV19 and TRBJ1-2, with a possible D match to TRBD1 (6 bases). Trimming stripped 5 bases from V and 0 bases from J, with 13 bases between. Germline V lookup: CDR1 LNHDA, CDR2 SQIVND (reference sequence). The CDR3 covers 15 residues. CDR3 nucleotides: TGTGCCAGTAGTGCCATGACAGGACCTAACTATGGCTACACCTTC. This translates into CASSAMTGPNYGYTF.

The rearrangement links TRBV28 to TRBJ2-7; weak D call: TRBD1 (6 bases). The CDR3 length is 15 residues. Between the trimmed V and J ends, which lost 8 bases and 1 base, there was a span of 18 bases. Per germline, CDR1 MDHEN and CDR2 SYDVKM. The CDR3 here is CASREETGESYEQYF. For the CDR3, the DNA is TGTGCCAGCCGGGAAGAGACAGGAGAGTCCTACGAGCAGTACTTC.

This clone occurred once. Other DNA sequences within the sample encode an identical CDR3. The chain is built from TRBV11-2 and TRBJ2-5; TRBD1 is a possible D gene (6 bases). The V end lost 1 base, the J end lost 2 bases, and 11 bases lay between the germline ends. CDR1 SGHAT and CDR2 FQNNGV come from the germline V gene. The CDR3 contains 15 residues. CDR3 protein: CASSLGGQRQETQYF. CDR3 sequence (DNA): TGTGCCAGCAGCTTAGGGGGGCAAAGACAAGAGACCCAGTACTTC.

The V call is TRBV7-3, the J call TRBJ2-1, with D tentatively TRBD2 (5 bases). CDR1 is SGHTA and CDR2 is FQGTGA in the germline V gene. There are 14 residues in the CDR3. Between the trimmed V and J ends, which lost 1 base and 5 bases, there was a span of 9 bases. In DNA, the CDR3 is TGTGCCAGCAGCTTAAACCGGGGTGACAATGAGCAGTTCTTC. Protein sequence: CASSLNRGDNEQFF.